The next 25 T cell receptor beta chains were all read from a single sample in a study of T-cell memory formation after mild COVID-19. Via MiXCR, TCRdb re-called the 5' RACE reads, giving one row per CDR3 protein. The sample has some 130,000 distinct CDR3 sequences, around a sixth seen once. The sequenced material came from PBMCs or a T cell subset sorted from them (not recorded which). These receptors were taken from an adult woman who had mild COVID-19 (a few samples of this study predate the infection). Cell type and time point are not known.

This clonotype appeared many times. The gene calls are TRBV5-1 and TRBJ2-7; TRBD1 agrees at 7 bases. Germline V lookup: CDR1 SGHRS, CDR2 YFSETQ. CDR3 length: 15 residues. The trim removed 4 bases at V and 2 bases at J, leaving 9 bases unmatched. In DNA, the CDR3 is TGCGCCAGCAGCCATACCCAGACAGGGCCCTACGAGCAGTACTTC. Protein sequence: CASSHTQTGPYEQYF.

This clonotype was seen many times. The chain couples TRBV6-5 to TRBJ2-5; perhaps D is TRBD1 or TRBD2 (5 bases each). The V end was cut by 5 bases, the J end by 1 base, with 14 bases between. The CDR3 totals 15 residues. Germline CDR1 is MNHEY and CDR2 is SVGAGI. The DNA for the CDR3 is TGTGCCAGCAGTCCCCCGGGACGCCCCCAAGAGACCCAGTACTTC. This encodes CASSPPGRPQETQYF.

CDR3 in amino acids: CSARGGLQSYEQYF. In nucleotides, the CDR3 is TGCAGTGCTAGAGGCGGGTTACAATCCTACGAGCAGTACTTC. The chain combines TRBV20-1 with TRBJ2-7; D is perhaps TRBD2 (5 bases). Per the germline V gene, CDR1 is DFQATT and CDR2 is SNEGSKA (reference sequence). V dropped 1 base and J dropped 1 base, with 11 bases sitting between them. There are 14 residues in the CDR3.

The chain has TRBV7-9 and TRBJ2-3, with a weak D call TRBD1 (6 bases). The CDR3 length is 13 residues. With 5 bases removed from V and 6 bases from J, the gap between germline ends came to 12 bases. Per the germline V gene, CDR1 is SEHNR and CDR2 is FQNEAQ (reference sequence). The CDR3 loop reads CASSPRQADTQYF. In DNA, the CDR3 is TGTGCCAGCAGCCCCCGACAGGCGGATACGCAGTATTTT.

This chain joins TRBV6-5 and TRBJ1-1, with a possible D match to TRBD1 (6 bases). The ends were cut back, 2 bases at V and 0 bases at J, with 16 bases in the middle. From germline, CDR1 is MNHEY and CDR2 SVGAGI. This CDR3 spans 17 amino acids. The CDR3 sequence: CASSYVGGARVNTEAFF. The CDR3 DNA follows: TGTGCCAGCAGTTACGTGGGGGGGGCGCGAGTGAACACTGAAGCTTTCTTT.

This CDR3 is CATSKQGSYEQYF. The CDR3 region has the DNA TGTGCCACCAGCAAACAGGGGAGCTACGAGCAGTACTTC. The rearrangement uses TRBV15 and TRBJ2-7, with 7 bases lining up with TRBD1. This CDR3 has 13 residues. Germline CDR1 is LNHNV and CDR2 is YYDKDF (reference sequence). J was trimmed by 3 bases and V by 4 bases; bases with no gene match: 3.

Comments on this clonotype: At one end the junction does not follow the germline gene, possibly because of a read error. The rearrangement links TRBV6-2 or TRBV6-3 to TRBJ2-1; possible D gene TRBD1, 6 bases. The CDR3 runs to 12 residues. CDR1 is MNHEY and CDR2 is SVGEGT in the germline V gene. In nucleotides, the CDR3 is TGTGCCAGCAGCCACGAGACAGGAAATCAGGTCTTC. This gives the protein CASSHETGNQVF.

This chain connects TRBV12-3 or TRBV12-4 to TRBJ1-2; TRBD1 matches at 7 bases. With 4 bases clipped from V and 5 bases from J, the junction kept 13 bases outside the gene matches. The CDR3 loop spans 16 amino acids. In nucleotides, the CDR3 is TGTGCCAGCAGTTCCCGGGACAGCCCGCTCCTTTATGGCTACACCTTC. It encodes CASSSRDSPLLYGYTF.

This clonotype was seen more than once but under ten times. The genes are TRBV12-3 or TRBV12-4 and TRBJ2-7; D perhaps matches TRBD1 (6 bases). V dropped 6 bases and J dropped 2 bases, with 11 bases sitting between them. The CDR3 has 13 amino acids. The CDR3 is CASRRQEAYEQYF. CDR3 coding DNA: TGTGCCAGCAGGCGACAGGAGGCCTACGAGCAGTACTTC.

The CDR3 nucleotides are TGTGCCTCCGGGACTAGCAATGGCTACGAGCAGTACTTC. Translating gives CASGTSNGYEQYF. The chain recombines TRBV10-3 with TRBJ2-7; 9 bases are shared with TRBD2. V was clipped by 11 bases and J by 3 bases; unmatched bases: 8. Germline V gene sequence: CDR1 ENHRY, CDR2 SYGVKD. CDR3 length: 13 amino acids.

The V call is TRBV12-3 or TRBV12-4, the J call TRBJ1-2; a weak D match, TRBD1 (6 bases). V was cut by 3 bases and J by 6 bases, with 14 bases left in between. The CDR3 has 14 residues. CDR3 region: CASSLLAGADGYTF. The CDR3 nucleotides are TGTGCCAGCAGTTTGCTCGCAGGGGCGGATGGCTACACCTTC.

This clonotype has a handful of counts. The V call is TRBV7-9, the J call TRBJ1-1, with D tentatively TRBD1 (6 bases). The germline V gene has CDR1 SEHNR and CDR2 FQNEAQ (reference sequence). Trimming shortened V by 6 bases and J by 0 bases, and 14 bases separated the two germline ends. The CDR3 is made up of 15 amino acids. For the CDR3, the DNA is TGTGCCAGCAGTTCGAACAGGGTCATGAACACTGAAGCTTTCTTT. As protein: CASSSNRVMNTEAFF.

This clonotype occurred a few times. The chain uses TRBV12-3 or TRBV12-4 and TRBJ2-3, with D possibly matching TRBD1 (5 bases). The CDR3 contains 15 residues. V was clipped by 1 base and J by 0 bases, with 8 bases between them. The CDR3 sequence is CASSLGGASTDTQYF. In DNA form, the CDR3 reads TGTGCCAGCAGTTTAGGGGGCGCGAGCACAGATACGCAGTATTTT.

The rearrangement uses TRBV12-2 and TRBJ2-1; no DNA check was done on the table's D call, TRBD2. TRBV12-2 has pseudogene status. This CDR3 has 17 residues. This chain's CDR3 is CASRSLPTSIDYNEQFF. The CDR3 DNA follows: TGTGCAAGTCGCTCCCTCCCCACTAGCATAGATTACAATGAGCAGTTCTTC.

This clonotype was seen more than once but under ten times. The J gene is TRBJ1-3, the V gene TRBV5-5, with D hard to call. CDR3 size: 14 residues. Germline CDR1 and CDR2: SGHKS and YYEKEE (reference sequence). V was trimmed by 1 base and J by 0 bases, leaving 5 bases between them. The CDR3 DNA reads as TGTGCCAGCAGCTTGATTAACTCTGGAAACACCATATATTTT. It codes for CASSLINSGNTIYF.

The chain is built from TRBV6-6 and TRBJ1-5; D call uncertain. Between the trimmed V and J ends, which lost 1 base and 4 bases, there was a span of 14 bases. Germline V lookup: CDR1 MNHNY, CDR2 SVGAGI (reference sequence). This CDR3 region has 16 residues. CDR3 sequence: CASSYYGDIGNQPQHF. For the CDR3, the DNA is TGTGCCAGCAGTTACTACGGAGATATAGGGAATCAGCCCCAGCATTTT.

In its sample, this clonotype was seen a few times. The chain recombines TRBV7-2 with TRBJ1-2, with 8 bases that match TRBD1. The V segment lost 5 bases and the J segment 1 base; nucleotides outside the gene matches: 3. The CDR3 spans 14 residues. Germline V gives CDR1 SGHTA, CDR2 FQGNSA. CDR3 in amino acids: CASSRDRNNYGYTF. DNA for the CDR3: TGTGCCAGCAGCAGGGACAGGAATAACTATGGCTACACCTTC.

This clonotype has ten or more counts. The chain is built from TRBV9 and TRBJ2-7, with a weak D call TRBD2 (5 bases). Trimming removed 4 bases at V and 2 bases at J, with 7 bases between. The CDR3 has 12 residues. In germline, CDR1 is SGDLS, CDR2 YYNGEE. The CDR3 loop reads CASSSGPYEQYF. Here the CDR3 DNA reads TGTGCCAGCAGCAGCGGCCCCTACGAGCAGTACTTC.

This sequence joins TRBV18 and TRBJ2-2, with D unresolved. The germline V and J ends were trimmed by 2 bases and 7 bases, with 8 bases remaining between them. This CDR3 comprises 13 residues. The germline gives CDR1 KGHSH, CDR2 LQKENI. CDR3 residues: CASSPILGGELFF. For the CDR3, the DNA is TGTGCCAGCTCACCAATACTCGGCGGGGAGCTGTTTTTT.

This clonotype was counted only a few times. The rearrangement uses TRBV25-1 and TRBJ2-7, with D possibly being TRBD1 (5 bases). This CDR3 has 16 residues. V dropped 4 bases and J dropped 4 bases, with 20 bases sitting between them. Germline CDR1 MGHDK, CDR2 SYGVNS. As DNA, the CDR3 is TGTGCCAGCAGTGCGGAAGGAGATGGGGCCTCTTACGAGCAGTACTTC. Residues: CASSAEGDGASYEQYF.

This clonotype came up a few times. The DNA for the CDR3 is TGTGCCATCAGTGGGACCAACCTAGCGGGGACACACAATGAGCAGTTCTTC. Amino acids: CAISGTNLAGTHNEQFF. This chain uses TRBV10-3 with TRBJ2-1, with 9 positions matching TRBD2. The V gene's germline CDR1 is ENHRY and CDR2 SYGVKD. This CDR3 contains 17 residues. After removal of 4 bases from V and 5 bases from J, the junction contained 12 bases not matched to a gene.

A few counts support this clonotype. The rearrangement joins TRBV5-6 to TRBJ2-5, with D perhaps TRBD1 (6 bases). The length of the CDR3 is 14 residues. V dropped 6 bases and J dropped 5 bases, with 17 bases sitting between them. From germline, CDR1 is SGHDT and CDR2 YYEEEE. The CDR3 loop is CASKKNQGLETQYF. The CDR3 nucleotides are TGTGCCAGCAAGAAGAATCAGGGGCTGGAGACCCAGTACTTC.

This rearrangement joins TRBV12-3 or TRBV12-4 to TRBJ2-1; D gene ambiguous. With 2 bases removed from V and 10 bases from J, the gap between germline ends came to 6 bases. The length of the CDR3 is 11 residues. The CDR3 DNA follows: TGTGCCAGCAGTTTAAGCTCCGAGCAGTTCTTC. Its protein is CASSLSSEQFF.

This clonotype was observed a few times. The rearrangement uses TRBV5-6 and TRBJ2-2; no definite D call. The CDR3 is 15 amino acids. Germline V gene lookup returns CDR1 SGHDT and CDR2 YYEEEE. V was pared by 0 bases and J by 2 bases, with 8 bases between. The CDR3 bases are TGTGCCAGCAGCTTGGACCGGGCTAACACCGGGGAGCTGTTTTTT. Protein sequence: CASSLDRANTGELFF.

V is TRBV7-9 and J is TRBJ2-1, with TRBD2 matching over 7 bases. V was clipped by 1 base and J by 4 bases; unmatched bases: 4. CDR3 length: 15 residues. Germline V gene lookup returns CDR1 SEHNR and CDR2 FQNEAQ (reference sequence). This CDR3 is CASSLELAAYNEQFF. In DNA form, the CDR3 reads TGTGCCAGCAGCTTAGAGCTAGCGGCTTACAATGAGCAGTTCTTC.